The entry that follows covers one TCR beta chain sequence. From germline, CDR1 is SGHAT and CDR2 FQNNGV. The CDR3 is 15 residues long. The V segment lost 6 bases and the J segment 2 bases; nucleotides outside the gene matches: 7. With around 500 ng total RNA as template and a constant-region primer, TCR beta cDNA was made. ARM-PCR was slightly modified, and three nested multiplex PCR rounds with it gave rise to the TCR beta libraries. In the first two PCR rounds, TRBV1-TRBV30 forward primers were paired with a C-beta reverse primer, and each round lasted 10 cycles. TCRdb ran MiXCR on the multiplex PCR reads and lists one entry per CDR3 protein. This table has about 320,000 distinct CDR3 sequences, more than 55% appearing once. This sample was included in a study of tumor-infiltrating lymphocytes in primary liver carcinoma. The researchers obtained blood RNA from unsorted whole blood and also extracted germline DNA.

This sequence was found in a man aged 35 to 55 with primary liver carcinoma and hepatitis B virus infection. The chain has TRBV11-2 and TRBJ2-4, with 7 bases identical to TRBD2. Sequenced input: peripheral blood. The CDR3 bases are TGTGCCAGCAGAGGACTAGTGGGTACCAAAAACATTCAGTACTTC. It translates to CASRGLVGTKNIQYF. Full variable domain (remainder filled in from reference TRBV11-2 and TRBJ2-4): EAGVAQSPRYKIIEKRQSVAFWCNPISGHATLYWYQQILGQGPKLLIQFQNNGVVDDSQLPKDRFSAERLKGVDSTLKIQPAKLEDSAVYLCASRGLVGTKNIQYFGAGTRLSVL.